The 18 T cell receptor beta chains below were found in one sample sequenced in a study of glioma-infiltrating T cells. TCR alpha and beta CDR3 regions were amplified from RNA using iRepertoire nested multiplex PCR. TCRdb redid the calling of the multiplex PCR reads with MiXCR, one entry per CDR3 protein. The sample holds roughly 20,000 distinct CDR3 sequences, around 25% seen once. Specimen: glioma tissue, nonneoplastic brain tissue, or PBMCs (not recorded which). These receptors were obtained from a human donor with low-grade glioma or glioblastoma, undergoing nonglioma brain surgery, or in good health (not recorded which).

Details on this clonotype: Possible read error: a much larger clone is one base away. This chain uses TRBV7-9 with TRBJ1-5, with a possible D match to TRBD1 (6 bases). The CDR3 is 13 amino acids. Germline V gene data show CDR1 as SEHNR and CDR2 as FQNEAQ (reference sequence). As DNA, the CDR3 is TGTGCCGGCAGCCAACAGGGAAATCAGCCCCAGCATTTT. It translates to CAGSQQGNQPQHF.

This clonotype was recorded many times. The chain is built from TRBV7-2 and TRBJ1-1; 8 positions agree with TRBD1. The CDR3 runs 13 residues. J lost 10 bases, V lost 3 bases, and 7 bases had no gene match. In germline, CDR1 is SGHTA, CDR2 FQGNSA. The chain's CDR3 is CASSLGRTGIAFF. CDR3 in DNA: TGTGCCAGCAGCTTGGGACGGACAGGGATAGCTTTCTTT.

This clonotype was recorded at least ten times. The J gene is TRBJ2-7, the V gene TRBV6-2 or TRBV6-3, with a tentative D call TRBD1 (6 bases). Trimming took off 7 bases at V and 0 bases at J, with 13 bases between the two ends. The CDR3 length is 14 residues. In germline, CDR1 is MNHEY, CDR2 SVGEGT. The CDR3 is CASTPGAHSYEQYF. The CDR3 DNA reads TGTGCCAGCACCCCAGGGGCTCACTCCTACGAGCAGTACTTC.

Only a few counts were recorded for this clonotype. This chain uses TRBV28 with TRBJ2-1, with TRBD2 matching 10 bases. There are 15 residues in the CDR3. Germline CDR1 and CDR2: MDHEN and SYDVKM. Germline trimming cut 8 bases from V and 8 bases from J; bases unmatched to any gene: 12. CDR3 protein: CASGRLLAGVDEQFF. CDR3 coding DNA: TGTGCCAGCGGACGACTGCTAGCGGGAGTAGATGAGCAGTTCTTC.

J is TRBJ2-2 and V is TRBV3-1, with 8 bases lining up with TRBD1. J was trimmed by 5 bases and V by 0 bases; bases with no gene match: 5. This CDR3 is 16 amino acids long. Germline CDR1 reads LGHDT; CDR2 reads YNNKEL (reference sequence). Here the CDR3 DNA reads TGTGCCAGCAGCCAAGAGGACAGGGAAGGAACCGGGGAGCTGTTTTTT. Its protein product is CASSQEDREGTGELFF.

Of note for this clonotype: Being one base from a much bigger clone, this may be a read error. The chain joins TRBV6-1 to TRBJ2-5, with 8 bases aligning to TRBD1. The germline gives CDR1 MNHNS, CDR2 SASEGT. V was clipped by 7 bases and J by 5 bases; unmatched bases: 6. The CDR3 contains 13 residues. CDR3 coding DNA: TGTGCCAGCATACAGGGGGTATTGGAGACCCAGTACTTC. This sequence encodes CASIQGVLETQYF.

This clonotype has more than one count but fewer than ten. This chain connects TRBV7-3 to TRBJ2-7; TRBD2 might be the D (7 bases). In germline, CDR1 is SGHTA, CDR2 FQGTGA. The V gene lost 3 bases and the J gene lost 3 bases, with 15 bases spanning the gap. The CDR3 is made up of 15 amino acids. CDR3 residues: CASSFDRGAFYEQYF. The CDR3 DNA reads TGTGCCAGCAGCTTTGATCGGGGGGCCTTCTACGAGCAGTACTTC.

The rearrangement links TRBV7-2 to TRBJ1-3, with D unclear. The CDR3 is made up of 15 amino acids. The germline V gene encodes CDR1 SGHTA and CDR2 FQGNSA. V lost 2 bases and J lost 0, with 8 bases in between. CDR3 nucleotide sequence: TGTGCCAGCAGCTTATCAGGAAACTCTGGAAACACCATATATTTT. Translated: CASSLSGNSGNTIYF.

The table lists this clonotype with many counts. CDR3 region: CASSRDGGGGSNQPQHF. The CDR3 nucleotides read TGTGCCAGCAGTAGAGATGGTGGGGGAGGGAGCAATCAGCCCCAGCATTTT. V usage is TRBV27 and J usage is TRBJ1-5; TRBD1 might be the D (5 bases). Germline CDR1 MNHEY, CDR2 SMNVEV (reference sequence). This CDR3 contains 17 residues. V lost 5 bases to trimming and J lost 1 base, with 18 bases between them.

Details on this clonotype: Likely a read error: the CDR3 ends without its conserved phenylalanine or tryptophan. The rearrangement joins TRBV29-1 to TRBJ2-7, with 11 bases matching TRBD2. CDR3 length: 15 amino acids. V gave up 4 bases and J gave up 5 bases; unmatched junction bases: 10. The germline CDR1 and CDR2 sequences are SQVTM and ANQGSEA. The CDR3 region is CSVVVSGGAGNEQYL. Written as DNA, the CDR3 is TGCAGCGTTGTCGTTAGCGGGGGGGCAGGAAACGAGCAGTACCTC.

This clonotype was found many times. This chain connects TRBV6-2 or TRBV6-3 to TRBJ2-3, with 8 bases matching TRBD2. V dropped 8 bases and J dropped 4; count of bases not matched to a gene: 5. The CDR3 consists of 13 residues. Germline-derived CDR1 and CDR2 are MNHEY and SVGEGT. The CDR3 DNA follows: TGTGCCAGCCAAGCGGGGGATTCAGATACGCAGTATTTT. It codes for CASQAGDSDTQYF.

At least ten counts were recorded for this clonotype. The chain couples TRBV2 to TRBJ1-5; D remains ambiguous. Germline V lookup: CDR1 SNHLY, CDR2 FYNNEI. The CDR3 is 13 amino acids. Trimming stripped 3 bases from V and 4 bases from J, with 7 bases between. The CDR3 loop reads CASSESNNQPQHF. Here the CDR3 DNA reads TGTGCCAGCAGTGAGTCGAATAATCAGCCCCAGCATTTT.

This clonotype was picked up many times. The chain employs TRBV6-1 and TRBJ1-2, with 7 bases lining up with TRBD1. Per germline, CDR1 MNHNS and CDR2 SASEGT. The CDR3 loop spans 15 amino acids. With 5 bases clipped from V and 7 bases from J, the junction kept 13 bases outside the gene matches. CDR3 loop: CASSPSQGLRFGYTF. CDR3 nucleotides: TGTGCCAGCAGTCCCTCACAGGGGCTAAGGTTTGGCTACACCTTC.

This clonotype was recorded many times. This chain connects TRBV6-1 to TRBJ2-2; D may be TRBD1 (6 bases). V dropped 5 bases and J dropped 1 base, with 14 bases sitting between them. CDR1 and CDR2 (germline): MNHNS, SASEGT. The CDR3 runs to 16 residues. The CDR3 sequence: CASSHLDRLNTGELFF. In DNA form, the CDR3 reads TGTGCCAGCAGTCACCTTGACAGGCTGAACACCGGGGAGCTGTTTTTT.

The sample holds many counts of this clonotype. This sequence joins TRBV19 and TRBJ1-1; D is ambiguous. V was pared by 5 bases and J by 9 bases, with 10 bases between. Germline-derived CDR1 and CDR2 are LNHDA and SQIVND (reference sequence). The CDR3 has 11 residues. This chain's CDR3 is CASSARDKAFF. The CDR3 DNA is TGTGCCAGTAGTGCGCGGGATAAAGCTTTCTTT. Based on the CDR3 plus reference TRBV19 and TRBJ1-1, the full variable domain is DGGITQSPKYLFRKEGQNVTLSCEQNLNHDAMYWYRQDPGQGLRLIYYSQIVNDFQKGDIAEGYSVSREKKESFPLTVTSAQKNPTAFYLCASSARDKAFFGQGTRLTVV.

This clonotype qualifies as medium-sized (0.01 to 0.1%). V and J are TRBV6-2 or TRBV6-3 and TRBJ2-1; no reliable D call. The CDR3 consists of 15 residues. The V and J ends lost 2 bases and 0 bases respectively, with 8 bases between them. Germline-derived CDR1 and CDR2 are MNHEY and SVGEGT. CDR3 coding DNA: TGTGCCAGCAGTTACACGGCGAGCTCCTACAATGAGCAGTTCTTC. This sequence encodes CASSYTASSYNEQFF.

The chain carries TRBV11-1 and TRBJ2-2; TRBD1 agrees at 9 bases. CDR3 length: 15 residues. Germline V gene sequence: CDR1 SGHAT, CDR2 FQDESV (reference sequence). V gave up 3 bases and J gave up 10 bases; unmatched junction bases: 9. CDR3 sequence reads: CASSFGTGTLEELFF. DNA of the CDR3: TGTGCCAGCAGCTTTGGGACAGGGACCTTAGAGGAGCTGTTTTTT.

This clonotype has ten or more counts. The chain is built from TRBV14 and TRBJ1-2; D might be TRBD1 (6 bases). CDR1 and CDR2 (germline): SGHDN, FVKESK. The CDR3 covers 14 residues. V lost 2 bases and J 4 bases, leaving 11 bases between the germline ends. The CDR3 DNA sequence: TGTGCCAGCAGCCAACGGGGACAACTCTATGGCTACACCTTC. Translated, it gives CASSQRGQLYGYTF.